Below are 23 T cell receptor beta chains sequenced from a single sample in a study of CD8 T cells in Susac syndrome. Random hexamers were used to reverse transcribe the RNA input (about 0.45 to 1 ug). TCRdb used MiXCR to reprocess the immunoSEQ multiplex PCR reads, holding one entry per CDR3 protein. The sample includes about 200,000 distinct CDR3 sequences, roughly 95% of them seen just once. Sequencing was done on a sample of CD4+ T cells from PBMCs. The receptors were sampled from a human donor in good health.

This chain uses TRBV5-6 with TRBJ2-4; tentative D call: TRBD2 (6 bases). V lost 1 base to trimming and J lost 3 bases, with 20 bases between them. Germline CDR1 SGHDT, CDR2 YYEEEE. This CDR3 has 18 amino acids. CDR3: CASSLIAGDLVSKNIQYF. Written as DNA, the CDR3 is TGTGCCAGCAGCTTGATCGCCGGGGACTTGGTCAGCAAAAACATTCAGTACTTC.

J is TRBJ2-7 and V is TRBV20-1; 8 nucleotides align to TRBD2. Germline CDR1 reads DFQATT; CDR2 reads SNEGSKA (reference sequence). With V trimmed by 4 bases and J by 2 bases, 7 bases remained unmatched. The CDR3 has 14 residues. The CDR3 DNA reads as TGCAGTGCTAAGCCGGGACTAGGGCCCTACGAGCAGTACGTC. It codes for CSAKPGLGPYEQYV.

The chain links TRBV20-1 to TRBJ2-5; D is ambiguous. Germline CDR1 DFQATT, CDR2 SNEGSKA (reference sequence). V was cut by 4 bases and J by 0 bases, with 6 bases left in between. The CDR3 has 12 amino acids. The CDR3 is CSAISYQETQYF. In nucleotides, the CDR3 is TGCAGTGCTATCAGCTACCAAGAGACCCAGTACTTC.

J is TRBJ1-2 and V is TRBV29-1; 7 nucleotides agree with TRBD1. The germline V gene has CDR1 SQVTM and CDR2 ANQGSEA. V was pared by 6 bases and J by 4 bases, with 11 bases of the junction left unmatched. CDR3 length: 14 amino acids. The CDR3 sequence: CSVEGAGRGYGYTF. The DNA for the CDR3 is TGCAGCGTGGAGGGGGCAGGTCGTGGCTATGGCTACACCTTC.

In its sample, this clonotype was seen once. The chain uses TRBV5-1 and TRBJ2-3; the match to TRBD1 covers 7 bases. The junction had 1 base not matched to a gene; V was cut back by 3 bases and J by 0 bases. CDR1 and CDR2 (germline): SGHRS, YFSETQ. This CDR3 has 14 amino acids. CDR3 loop: CASSSQGSTDTQYF. The CDR3 nucleotides are TGCGCCAGCAGCTCACAGGGGAGCACAGATACGCAGTATTTT.

The V gene is TRBV12-3 or TRBV12-4, the J gene TRBJ1-2, with no clear D. V lost 2 bases to trimming and J lost 6 bases, with 13 bases between them. The CDR3 spans 14 residues. CDR3 sequence (DNA): TGTGCCAGCAGTTTACAGCGATCGATGGATGGCTACACCTTC. As protein: CASSLQRSMDGYTF.

V is TRBV12-3 or TRBV12-4 and J is TRBJ2-2, with 12 positions matching TRBD1. The V segment lost 3 bases and the J segment 6 bases; nucleotides outside the gene matches: 5. The CDR3 is 16 residues long. CDR3 amino acids: CASSFGDRGPPGELFF. The CDR3 coding sequence is TGTGCCAGCAGTTTCGGGGACAGGGGGCCTCCCGGGGAGCTGTTTTTT.

The chain is built from TRBV7-2 and TRBJ2-2; TRBD2 is a possible D gene (5 bases). V was cut by 7 bases and J by 4 bases, with 10 bases left in between. Germline V gene data show CDR1 as SGHTA and CDR2 as FQGNSA. The CDR3 is 13 amino acids. DNA for the CDR3: TGTGCCAGCAACCAAGGGAGCACCGGGGAGCTGTTTTTT. It specifies CASNQGSTGELFF.

The rearrangement joins TRBV6-5 to TRBJ2-5, with D possibly TRBD2 on 5 matching bases. In germline, CDR1 is MNHEY, CDR2 SVGAGI. The CDR3 covers 17 residues. V was clipped by 5 bases and J by 5 bases, with 24 bases between them. Here the CDR3 DNA reads TGTGCCAGCAGTCTCGACGGAGCGGTGGCCGGCGATGAGACCCAGTACTTC. This translates into CASSLDGAVAGDETQYF.

This chain links TRBV5-1 with TRBJ1-2; 9 nucleotides agree with TRBD1. CDR1 SGHRS and CDR2 YFSETQ come from the germline V gene. Trimming took 7 bases from V and 7 from J; bases not matched to a gene: 8. This CDR3 has 13 residues. The CDR3 region is CASGTGGAAGYTF. The CDR3 DNA reads as TGCGCCAGCGGAACAGGGGGCGCGGCTGGCTACACCTTC.

The V call is TRBV29-1, the J call TRBJ2-1; the D gene is possibly TRBD1 (6 bases). Germline CDR1 is SQVTM and CDR2 is ANQGSEA. V gave up 8 bases and J gave up 6 bases, with 17 bases separating them. This CDR3 has 13 amino acids. The chain's CDR3 is CSIRPQGRNEQFF. DNA of the CDR3: TGCAGCATACGGCCCCAGGGGCGCAATGAGCAGTTCTTC.

The chain couples TRBV5-1 to TRBJ2-3; possibly TRBD1 for D (6 bases). V shed 4 bases and J shed 4 bases, with 7 bases lying between them. CDR1 SGHRS and CDR2 YFSETQ come from the germline V gene. This CDR3 has 12 residues. Here the CDR3 DNA reads TGCGCCAGCAGCGAGGGGGCAGATACGCAGTATTTT. The encoded protein is CASSEGADTQYF.

The chain recombines TRBV27 with TRBJ2-3; D not resolved. The CDR3 consists of 16 residues. Germline values: CDR1 MNHEY, CDR2 SMNVEV (reference sequence). Trimming took 1 base from V and 7 from J, leaving 18 bases between them. The CDR3 DNA reads TGTGCCAGCAGTTTATATCTAGATGGGGTAGGAAATACGCAGTATTTT. Its protein product is CASSLYLDGVGNTQYF.

V and J are TRBV7-3 and TRBJ2-3, with D possibly being TRBD2 (6 bases). The CDR3 is 17 residues long. V was cut by 0 bases and J by 4 bases, with 17 bases left in between. The germline V gene encodes CDR1 SGHTA and CDR2 FQGTGA. The CDR3 loop is CASSLTRIGSGPDTQYF. The CDR3 DNA follows: TGTGCCAGCAGCTTAACGCGCATCGGGAGTGGCCCAGATACGCAGTATTTT.

The chain recombines TRBV3-1 with TRBJ1-1; D is unresolved. The ends were cut back, 8 bases at V and 2 bases at J, with 12 bases in the middle. Germline CDR1 LGHDT, CDR2 YNNKEL (reference sequence). This CDR3 is built from 13 residues. The CDR3 DNA is TGTGCCAGCCTCGATAGGAGCAACACTGAAGCTTTCTTT. As protein: CASLDRSNTEAFF.

V gene TRBV20-1 combines with J gene TRBJ2-3, with D tentatively TRBD1 (6 bases). Germline V lookup: CDR1 DFQATT, CDR2 SNEGSKA (reference sequence). Trimming shortened V by 6 bases and J by 2 bases, and 15 bases separated the two germline ends. CDR3 length: 14 amino acids. The CDR3 nucleotides read TGCAGTGCGGAAGACAGGTGGTCCACAGATACGCAGTATTTT. This gives the protein CSAEDRWSTDTQYF.

The chain is built from TRBV27 and TRBJ2-3; 11 positions agree with TRBD2. Germline V gives CDR1 MNHEY, CDR2 SMNVEV (reference sequence). V lost 5 bases, J lost 0 bases, and 4 bases stayed unmatched. The CDR3 covers 16 residues. CDR3 bases: TGTGCCAGCAGTAAGACTAGCGGGGCTAGCACAGATACGCAGTATTTT. It is translated as CASSKTSGASTDTQYF.

The rearrangement uses TRBV5-1 and TRBJ2-3, with TRBD1 identical over 10 bases. Germline lookup yields CDR1 SGHRS and CDR2 YFSETQ. CDR3 length: 16 amino acids. V lost 2 bases to trimming and J lost 6 bases; unmatched junction nucleotides: 9. The CDR3 DNA reads as TGCGCCAGCAGCTTCCACCGGGACAGGGGAAGGGATACGCAGTATTTT. It specifies CASSFHRDRGRDTQYF.

This clonotype was counted a single time. The CDR3 protein is CASSQGEGGPYNEQFF. The CDR3 DNA is TGCGCCAGCAGCCAAGGGGAGGGGGGCCCCTACAATGAGCAGTTCTTC. The rearrangement uses TRBV4-3 and TRBJ2-1, with TRBD2 as a possible D gene (7 bases). Germline V gene lookup returns CDR1 LGHNA and CDR2 YSLEER. The CDR3 has 16 residues. The V and J ends lost 1 base and 2 bases respectively, with 12 bases between them.

The genes are TRBV20-1 and TRBJ2-5; D remains unclear. The V gene's germline CDR1 is DFQATT and CDR2 SNEGSKA (reference sequence). This CDR3 comprises 13 residues. The germline V and J ends were trimmed by 6 bases and 3 bases, with 14 bases remaining between them. CDR3 region: CSAQKSGEETQYF. In DNA form, the CDR3 reads TGCAGTGCGCAGAAGTCTGGGGAAGAGACCCAGTACTTC.

The rearrangement links TRBV5-1 to TRBJ2-5; D is undetermined. V shed 1 base and J shed 1 base, with 5 bases lying between them. Germline V gene sequence: CDR1 SGHRS, CDR2 YFSETQ. The CDR3 extends over 13 amino acids. This CDR3 is CASSLWRQETQYF. In DNA form, the CDR3 reads TGCGCCAGCAGCTTGTGGCGCCAAGAGACCCAGTACTTC.

Written as DNA, the CDR3 is TGTGCCAGCAGCGCCCGGACAGGGGACAATGAAAAACTGTTTTTT. It codes for CASSARTGDNEKLFF. The chain employs TRBV9 and TRBJ1-4; TRBD1 aligns across 9 bases. V was clipped by 3 bases and J by 5 bases; unmatched bases: 5. Per germline, CDR1 SGDLS and CDR2 YYNGEE. The length of the CDR3 is 15 residues.

The chain is built from TRBV20-1 and TRBJ2-1; no firm D call. V was cut by 4 bases and J by 8 bases, with 21 bases left in between. This CDR3 spans 15 amino acids. Germline assignment: CDR1 DFQATT and CDR2 SNEGSKA (reference sequence). This CDR3 is CSAMQSLASLHEQFF. In nucleotides, the CDR3 is TGCAGTGCTATGCAGTCCTTGGCGTCGCTTCATGAGCAGTTCTTC.